This T cell receptor (beta chain) comes out of a study of blood T cells in healthy people across ages. Study conclusions and caveats: Unknown donor CMV status possibly confounded expanded clonotype changes. While age rose, TCR beta diversity per million T cells dropped in a roughly linear way.

Caucasian individuals from Russia who were healthy and aged roughly 6 to 95 acted as donors. Each sample had at least 6 million PBMCs isolated. PCR was performed a second time for about 7 to 11 cycles using a sample-barcoded 5' primer and a J-beta primer mix. TCRdb re-derived calls from the 5' RACE reads in MiXCR, one entry per CDR3 protein. The table includes about 1,500,000 distinct CDR3 sequences, about 28% detected once. About this clonotype itself: Its target is not known.

The CDR3 loop spans 15 amino acids. The germline V gene encodes CDR1 SGHTA and CDR2 FQGNSA. The sequencing sample was made of blood. This receptor was taken from a young woman in good health. V is TRBV7-2 and J is TRBJ2-5; perhaps TRBD1 as D (6 bases). The end of the DNA fits TRBJ2-7 better, so the J call may be wrong. As DNA, the CDR3 is TGTGCCAGCAGCTTAGCGAGGGGGTCGTGGTTCGAGCAGTACTTC. Amino acid sequence: CASSLARGSWFEQYF.